These 28 T cell receptor beta chains came from one sample sequenced in a study of blood T cell repertoires in COVID-19. Generated by immunoSEQ multiplex PCR, the TCRdb table keeps only in-frame clones and is missing some. The sample holds a few hundred thousand clones; roughly 88% are singletons and the top ten take roughly 2%. The specimen sequenced was PBMCs or T cells enriched from blood (not recorded which). The receptor set was obtained from a man younger than 40 who had recovered from COVID-19.

The chain employs TRBV6-5 and TRBJ2-1; 7 bases are a match to TRBD1. With 5 bases clipped from V and 7 bases from J, the junction kept 8 bases outside the gene matches. The length of the CDR3 is 14 residues. CDR1 and CDR2 from the germline V gene are MNHEY and SVGAGI. CDR3 residues: CASSRTTQGNEQFF. As DNA, the CDR3 is TGTGCCAGCAGTAGAACCACACAGGGGAATGAGCAGTTCTTC.

In this sample, this clone turned up a few times. The CDR3 nucleotides read TGTGCCAGCAGTTTGGGGACAGTTTATGGGTCACCCCTCCACTTT. Its protein is CASSLGTVYGSPLHF. The gene calls are TRBV27 and TRBJ1-6, with 7 bases aligning to TRBD1. With 3 bases clipped from V and 10 bases from J, the junction kept 9 bases outside the gene matches. Germline V lookup: CDR1 MNHEY, CDR2 SMNVEV (reference sequence). The CDR3 extends over 15 amino acids.

This clone was detected once. The V call is TRBV6-6, the J call TRBJ1-1; perhaps TRBD1 as D (5 bases). Germline CDR1 MNHNY, CDR2 SVGAGI (reference sequence). V lost 2 bases and J 1 base, leaving 11 bases between the germline ends. The CDR3 runs to 15 residues. The CDR3: CASSYPGGTNTEAFF. CDR3 coding DNA: TGTGCCAGCAGTTACCCCGGGGGGACGAACACTGAAGCTTTCTTT.

V is TRBV19 and J is TRBJ1-5; D perhaps matches TRBD1 (6 bases). The CDR3 is 18 residues long. V lost 6 bases and J 4 bases, leaving 25 bases between the germline ends. CDR1 LNHDA and CDR2 SQIVND come from the germline V gene (reference sequence). For the CDR3, the DNA is TGTGCCAGTAGGGTGGGGGCAAGAGGTCGGGGTGGTAATCAGCCCCAGCATTTT. It codes for CASRVGARGRGGNQPQHF.

V gene TRBV3-1 (or the pseudogene TRBV3-2) combines with J gene TRBJ2-2; 8 nucleotides match TRBD1. The V segment lost 1 base and the J segment 4 bases; nucleotides outside the gene matches: 2. Looked up from germline, CDR1 is LGHDT and CDR2 is YNNKEL (reference sequence). The CDR3 runs 15 residues. The CDR3 protein is CASSQGTGLTGELFF. The CDR3 DNA is TGTGCCAGCAGCCAAGGGACAGGGCTCACCGGGGAGCTGTTTTTT.

The chain couples TRBV4-2 to TRBJ2-3, with 10 bases aligning to TRBD2. V lost 0 bases and J lost 4; bases outside the gene matches: 7. The CDR3 contains 17 residues. CDR1 and CDR2 from the germline V gene are LGHNA and YNFKEQ. As DNA, the CDR3 is TGTGCCAGCAGCCAAGATCGAAGCGGGGGGGTTCCAGATACGCAGTATTTT. This codes for CASSQDRSGGVPDTQYF.

This rearrangement joins TRBV6-1 to TRBJ1-2; D uncertain. With 1 base removed from V and 4 bases from J, the gap between germline ends came to 13 bases. This CDR3 spans 15 amino acids. Germline V gene data show CDR1 as MNHNS and CDR2 as SASEGT. CDR3 sequence (DNA): TGTGCCAGCAGTGAAGGACCCTCCGGCGGCTATGGCTACACCTTC. Translated: CASSEGPSGGYGYTF.

This chain's CDR3 is CASSLSGGNQPQHF. CDR3 coding DNA: TGCGCCAGCAGCTTATCCGGGGGTAATCAGCCCCAGCATTTT. The chain uses TRBV5-1 and TRBJ1-5; D is perhaps TRBD1 (5 bases). This CDR3 spans 14 amino acids. Trimming pared 2 bases from V and 4 bases from J, leaving 10 bases between. Germline V gene data show CDR1 as SGHRS and CDR2 as YFSETQ.

The V call is TRBV7-8, the J call TRBJ2-7; 10 bases agree with TRBD2. Germline CDR1 reads SGHVS; CDR2 reads FQNEAQ. V lost 5 bases to trimming and J lost 1 base; unmatched junction nucleotides: 8. The CDR3 is 16 residues long. CDR3 in DNA: TGTGCCAGCAGCCCGAGACTAGCGGGTACTTCCTACGAGCAGTACTTC. Translation gives CASSPRLAGTSYEQYF.

The chain recombines TRBV5-8 with TRBJ1-5; 10 bases are a match to TRBD1. From germline, CDR1 is SGHTS and CDR2 YDEGEE. CDR3 length: 13 amino acids. Trimming at V came to 5 bases and at J to 6 bases, leaving 2 bases not matched to a gene. The CDR3: CASRGTGAQPQHF. CDR3 DNA: TGTGCCAGCAGGGGGACAGGGGCTCAGCCCCAGCATTTT.

The chain is built from TRBV4-2 and TRBJ1-1; no clear D gene. Deletions cut 1 base from V and 3 bases from J, with 12 bases between. CDR1 and CDR2 (germline): LGHNA, YNFKEQ. The CDR3 length is 15 residues. Here the CDR3 reads CASSQGQVGDTEAFF. In DNA form, the CDR3 reads TGTGCCAGCAGCCAAGGCCAGGTCGGTGACACTGAAGCTTTCTTT.

The chain uses TRBV10-2 and TRBJ2-5, with 8 bases identical to TRBD2. CDR3 size: 14 residues. Trimming at V came to 10 bases and at J to 1 base, leaving 8 bases not matched to a gene. Germline values: CDR1 WSHSY, CDR2 SAAADI. Here the CDR3 reads CAIGSGGAQETQYF. The DNA for the CDR3 is TGCGCCATCGGCTCGGGGGGGGCCCAAGAGACCCAGTACTTC.

V usage is TRBV9 and J usage is TRBJ2-1; D not resolved. The length of the CDR3 is 14 residues. CDR1 and CDR2 (germline): SGDLS, YYNGEE. The germline V and J ends were trimmed by 0 bases and 10 bases, with 14 bases remaining between them. The CDR3 reads CASSVAWQAREQFF. DNA of the CDR3: TGTGCCAGCAGCGTAGCGTGGCAGGCGAGAGAGCAGTTCTTC.

The V gene is TRBV11-3, the J gene TRBJ2-7, with a weak D call TRBD2 (7 bases). With 5 bases removed from V and 5 bases from J, the gap between germline ends came to 19 bases. This CDR3 spans 15 amino acids. The germline CDR1 and CDR2 sequences are SGHNT and YENEEA. The CDR3 loop reads CASSLRGGTSDEQYF. Here the CDR3 DNA reads TGTGCCAGCAGCCTAAGGGGGGGAACCTCTGACGAGCAGTACTTC.

In its sample, this clone was seen a few times. The rearrangement links TRBV2 to TRBJ2-1, with D perhaps matching TRBD2 (5 bases). Germline V lookup: CDR1 SNHLY, CDR2 FYNNEI. With 5 bases removed from V and 4 bases from J, the gap between germline ends came to 15 bases. CDR3 length: 15 residues. As DNA, the CDR3 is TGTGCCAGCAGTCTAACTAGAGCCCGTTACAATGAGCAGTTCTTC. Translating gives CASSLTRARYNEQFF.

The V call is TRBV10-3, the J call TRBJ2-7; 9 nucleotides match TRBD1. The CDR3 spans 16 residues. V was pared by 5 bases and J by 6 bases, with 14 bases of the junction left unmatched. The V gene's germline CDR1 is ENHRY and CDR2 SYGVKD. The CDR3 is CAISPSGGQGSIEQYF. As DNA, the CDR3 is TGTGCCATCAGTCCCTCTGGGGGACAGGGTTCCATCGAGCAGTACTTC.

The V gene is TRBV20-1, the J gene TRBJ1-2; the D gene is possibly TRBD1 (5 bases). The CDR3 contains 11 residues. Germline values: CDR1 DFQATT, CDR2 SNEGSKA (reference sequence). With 4 bases removed from V and 6 bases from J, the gap between germline ends came to 9 bases. CDR3 coding DNA: TGCAGTGCTACAGGGTCGGATGGCTACACCTTC. Residues: CSATGSDGYTF.

CDR3 bases: TGTGCCACCAGTGATACTAGCGGGGATAGCACAGATACGCAGTATTTT. Its translation: CATSDTSGDSTDTQYF. This rearrangement joins TRBV24-1 to TRBJ2-3; 10 positions agree with TRBD2. V gave up 3 bases and J gave up 0 bases; unmatched junction bases: 2. The CDR3 spans 16 residues. Germline CDR1 reads KGHDR; CDR2 reads SFDVKD.

V gene TRBV4-1 combines with J gene TRBJ2-7; maybe TRBD1 (5 bases). Germline values: CDR1 MGHRA, CDR2 YSYEKL. Trimming removed 0 bases at V and 3 bases at J, with 9 bases between. This CDR3 has 14 amino acids. The DNA for the CDR3 is TGCGCCAGCAGCCAAGAGCCAGGGAACTACGAGCAGTACTTC. It encodes CASSQEPGNYEQYF.

The chain employs TRBV7-6 and TRBJ2-3; 11 nucleotides agree with TRBD2. Germline V lookup: CDR1 SGHVS, CDR2 FNYEAQ. The CDR3 runs 17 residues. Trimming cost V 3 bases and J 6 bases; bases outside gene matches: 11. CDR3 sequence (DNA): TGTGCCAGCAGCTTTTATCCTAGCGGGGGGAGTGGGGATACGCAGTATTTT. This sequence encodes CASSFYPSGGSGDTQYF.

This CDR3 reads CASSPGLAGVQEQYF. The CDR3 DNA is TGTGCCAGCAGTCCCGGACTAGCGGGGGTCCAAGAGCAGTACTTC. The V and J genes are TRBV6-1 and TRBJ2-7, with 13 nucleotides matching TRBD2. Germline-derived CDR1 and CDR2 are MNHNS and SASEGT. The CDR3 consists of 15 residues. The junction had 8 bases not matched to a gene; V was cut back by 5 bases and J by 7 bases.

The gene calls are TRBV19 and TRBJ1-1, with a possible D match to TRBD1 (6 bases). CDR1 is LNHDA, CDR2 SQIVND, per germline (reference sequence). The CDR3 runs to 15 residues. V gave up 3 bases and J gave up 3 bases, with 14 bases separating them. The CDR3 DNA reads as TGTGCCAGTAGTATTCGGGACACAGTTTACACTGAAGCTTTCTTT. Residues: CASSIRDTVYTEAFF.

This clone was picked up a small number of times. CDR3 loop: CAISELGGNEDEQYF. In DNA, the CDR3 is TGTGCCATCAGTGAGTTAGGAGGGAACGAAGACGAGCAGTACTTC. The chain recombines TRBV10-3 with TRBJ2-7; tentatively, D is TRBD2 (6 bases). Looked up from germline, CDR1 is ENHRY and CDR2 is SYGVKD. Trimming removed 1 base from V and 5 bases from J, with 15 bases in between. The CDR3 contains 15 residues.

V is TRBV18 and J is TRBJ2-5, with TRBD2 as a possible D gene (6 bases). Germline CDR1 reads KGHSH; CDR2 reads LQKENI. The length of the CDR3 is 13 residues. V lost 2 bases, J lost 5 bases, and 9 bases lay in between. The CDR3, as DNA: TGTGCCAGCTCACCAGGGGGGAAGGAGACCCAGTACTTC. Its translation is CASSPGGKETQYF.

The chain couples TRBV5-4 to TRBJ2-2; 7 bases are shared with TRBD1. Looked up from germline, CDR1 is SGHNT and CDR2 is YYREEE (reference sequence). J gave up 2 bases and V 5 bases, and 12 bases lay outside the gene matches. The CDR3 totals 17 residues. CDR3 in DNA: TGTGCCAGCAGTGAGAAAGGCCGGGACAGAAACACCGGGGAGCTGTTTTTT. Translated, it gives CASSEKGRDRNTGELFF.

V usage is TRBV7-9 and J usage is TRBJ1-2; D not certain. This CDR3 spans 13 amino acids. The germline gives CDR1 SEHNR, CDR2 FQNEAQ (reference sequence). The V gene lost 5 bases and the J gene lost 1 base, with 8 bases spanning the gap. CDR3 residues: CASSPEGNYGYTF. The CDR3 coding sequence is TGTGCCAGCAGCCCAGAGGGTAACTATGGCTACACCTTC. Using reference TRBV7-9 and TRBJ1-2 for the parts outside the CDR3, the full variable domain is DTGVSQNPRHKITKRGQNVTFRCDPISEHNRLYWYRQTLGQGPEFLTYFQNEAQLEKSRLLSDRFSAERPKGSFSTLEIQRTEQGDSAMYLCASSPEGNYGYTFGSGTRLTVV.

Concerning this clone itself: Other DNA sequences in this specimen translate into the identical CDR3. This chain connects TRBV11-2 to TRBJ1-2; 8 nucleotides agree with TRBD1. The CDR3 is 13 amino acids. Germline trimming cut 5 bases from V and 2 bases from J; bases unmatched to any gene: 1. CDR1 is SGHAT and CDR2 is FQNNGV in the germline V gene. The CDR3 loop is CASSRTGNYGYTF. CDR3 coding DNA: TGTGCCAGCAGCAGGACAGGGAACTATGGCTACACCTTC. The whole variable domain, remainder taken from reference TRBV11-2 and TRBJ1-2, is EAGVAQSPRYKIIEKRQSVAFWCNPISGHATLYWYQQILGQGPKLLIQFQNNGVVDDSQLPKDRFSAERLKGVDSTLKIQPAKLEDSAVYLCASSRTGNYGYTFGSGTRLTVV.

The chain links TRBV6-5 to TRBJ2-1; 10 positions match TRBD2. The V gene's germline CDR1 is MNHEY and CDR2 SVGAGI. The CDR3 has 14 amino acids. Losses at the gene ends were 2 bases for V and 8 bases for J; bases not matched to a gene: 3. The CDR3 is CASSYALAGYEQFF. The CDR3 DNA reads as TGTGCCAGCAGTTACGCACTAGCGGGATATGAGCAGTTCTTC.